This T cell receptor (beta chain) comes out of a study of cytomegalovirus exposure and HLA in healthy donors. Overall study results and limits: Only CMV serostatus was available as immune exposure information. Reports described diagnosis of cytomegalovirus status by the classifier as highly specific and sensitive. A prior analysis recorded that most TCR beta V segments were productive about 87% or about 30% of the time.

Details on this clone: The target antigen is unknown.

Germline CDR1 and CDR2: MDHEN and SYDVKM. The CDR3 loop spans 16 amino acids. V was cut by 4 bases and J by 1 base, with 14 bases left in between. PCR amplification relied on 60 Vbeta primers (plus 13 Jbeta primers). Using immunoSEQ multiplex PCR, the repertoire was profiled, and TCRdb retains in-frame clones only, with some absent. The sample comprises about 120,000 clones, approximately 83% of which are singletons, and around 2.5% rests with the top ten. The sequenced sample consisted of PBMCs. The receptor comes from a woman in her late teens or twenties in good health and CMV-seronegative. The chain uses TRBV28 and TRBJ1-5, with D possibly being TRBD1 (6 bases). The CDR3 sequence: CASSWSGTKSNQPQHF. CDR3 nucleotides: TGTGCCAGCAGTTGGAGCGGGACAAAAAGCAATCAGCCCCAGCATTTT.